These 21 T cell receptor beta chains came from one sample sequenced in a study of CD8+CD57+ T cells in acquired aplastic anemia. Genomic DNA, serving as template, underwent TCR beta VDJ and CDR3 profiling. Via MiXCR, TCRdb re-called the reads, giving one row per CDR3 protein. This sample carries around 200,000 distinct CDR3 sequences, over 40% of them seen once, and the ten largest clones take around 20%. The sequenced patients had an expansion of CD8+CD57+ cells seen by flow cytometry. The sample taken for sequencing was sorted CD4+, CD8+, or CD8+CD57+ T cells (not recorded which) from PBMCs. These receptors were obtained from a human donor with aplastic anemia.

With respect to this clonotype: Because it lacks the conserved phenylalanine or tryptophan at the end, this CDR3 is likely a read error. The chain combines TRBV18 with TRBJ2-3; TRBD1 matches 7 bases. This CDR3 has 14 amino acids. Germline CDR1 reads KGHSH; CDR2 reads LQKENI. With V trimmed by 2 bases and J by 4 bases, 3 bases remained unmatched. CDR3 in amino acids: CASSPKGGPDTQYI. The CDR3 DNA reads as TGTGCCAGCTCACCAAAAGGGGGCCCAGATACGCAGTATATT.

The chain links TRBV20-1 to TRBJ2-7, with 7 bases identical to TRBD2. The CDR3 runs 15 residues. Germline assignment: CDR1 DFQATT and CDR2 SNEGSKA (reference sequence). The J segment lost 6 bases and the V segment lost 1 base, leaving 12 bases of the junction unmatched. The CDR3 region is CSARGGQAGEGEQYF. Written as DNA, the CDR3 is TGCAGTGCTAGAGGCGGCCAGGCGGGAGAAGGCGAGCAGTACTTC.

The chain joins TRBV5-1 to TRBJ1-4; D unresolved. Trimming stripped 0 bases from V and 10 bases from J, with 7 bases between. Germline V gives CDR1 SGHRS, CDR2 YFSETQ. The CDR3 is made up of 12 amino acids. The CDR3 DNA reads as TGCGCCAGCAGCTTGGGGGCAGGAAAACTGTTTTTT. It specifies CASSLGAGKLFF.

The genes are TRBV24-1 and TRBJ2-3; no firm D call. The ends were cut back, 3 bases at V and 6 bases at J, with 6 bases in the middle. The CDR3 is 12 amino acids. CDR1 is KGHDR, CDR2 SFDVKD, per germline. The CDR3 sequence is CATSDSVDTQYF. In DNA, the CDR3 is TGTGCCACCAGTGATAGCGTGGATACGCAGTATTTT.

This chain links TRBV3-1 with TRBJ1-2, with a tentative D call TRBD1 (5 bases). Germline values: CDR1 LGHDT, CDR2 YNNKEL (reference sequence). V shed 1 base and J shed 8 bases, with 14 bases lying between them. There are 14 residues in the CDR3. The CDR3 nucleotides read TGTGCCAGCAGCCAAGGGTGGGGGGTCGAAGGCTACACCTTC. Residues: CASSQGWGVEGYTF.

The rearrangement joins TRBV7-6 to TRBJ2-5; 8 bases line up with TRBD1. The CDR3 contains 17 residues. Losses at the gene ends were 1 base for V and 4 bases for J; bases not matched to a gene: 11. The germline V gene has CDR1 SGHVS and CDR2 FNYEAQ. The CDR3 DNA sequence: TGTGCCAGCAGCTTAGGGGCCGGGCAGGGGGCAGGAGAGACCCAGTACTTC. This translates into CASSLGAGQGAGETQYF.

For the CDR3, the DNA is TGTGCCAGCAGTCTCGACCCCTCTGGGGCCAACGTCCTGACTTTC. Translated, it gives CASSLDPSGANVLTF. This chain links TRBV6-1 with TRBJ2-6; D remains ambiguous. CDR1 is MNHNS and CDR2 is SASEGT in the germline V gene. V was trimmed by 5 bases and J by 0 bases, leaving 8 bases between them. CDR3 length: 15 residues.

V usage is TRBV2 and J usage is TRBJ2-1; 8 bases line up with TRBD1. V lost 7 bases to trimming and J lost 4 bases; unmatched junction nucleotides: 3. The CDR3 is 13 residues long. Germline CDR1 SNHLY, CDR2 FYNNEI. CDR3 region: CASTQGEYNEQFF. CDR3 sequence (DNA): TGTGCCAGCACACAGGGGGAGTACAATGAGCAGTTCTTC.

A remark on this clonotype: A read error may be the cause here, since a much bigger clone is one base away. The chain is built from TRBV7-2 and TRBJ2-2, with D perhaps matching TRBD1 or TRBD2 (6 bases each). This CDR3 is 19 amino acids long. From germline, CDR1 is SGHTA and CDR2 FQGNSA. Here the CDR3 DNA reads TGTGCCAGCAGCGTAGTCCCCCTAGACAGGCGCTTTAACACCGGGGGGCTGTTTTTT. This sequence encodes CASSVVPLDRRFNTGGLFF. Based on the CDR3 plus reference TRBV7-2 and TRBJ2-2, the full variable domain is GAGVSQSPSNKVTEKGKDVELRCDPISGHTALYWYRQSLGQGLEFLIYFQGNSAPDKSGLPSDRFSAERTGGSVSTLTIQRTQQEDSAVYLCASSVVPLDRRFNTGGLFFGEGSRLTVL.

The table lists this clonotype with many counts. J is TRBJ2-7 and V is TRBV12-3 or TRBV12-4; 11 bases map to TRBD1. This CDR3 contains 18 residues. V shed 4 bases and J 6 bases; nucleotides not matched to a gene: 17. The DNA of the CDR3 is TGTGCCAGCAGTTCCCTACGGGATGGACAGGGGGCACGGCGCGAGCAGTACTTC. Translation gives CASSSLRDGQGARREQYF.

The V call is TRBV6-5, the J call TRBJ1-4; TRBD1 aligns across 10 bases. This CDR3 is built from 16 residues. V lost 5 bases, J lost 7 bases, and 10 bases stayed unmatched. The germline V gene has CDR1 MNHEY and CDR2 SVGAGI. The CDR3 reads CASSEGRDRGGEKLFF. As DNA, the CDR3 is TGTGCCAGCAGTGAAGGAAGGGACAGGGGTGGTGAAAAACTGTTTTTT.

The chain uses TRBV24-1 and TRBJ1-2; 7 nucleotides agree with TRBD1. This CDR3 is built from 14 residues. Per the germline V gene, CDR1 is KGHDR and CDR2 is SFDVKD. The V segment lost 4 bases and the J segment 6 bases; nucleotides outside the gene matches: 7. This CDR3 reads CATSDHGTAHGYTF. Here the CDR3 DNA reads TGTGCCACCAGTGACCACGGGACAGCTCATGGCTACACCTTC.

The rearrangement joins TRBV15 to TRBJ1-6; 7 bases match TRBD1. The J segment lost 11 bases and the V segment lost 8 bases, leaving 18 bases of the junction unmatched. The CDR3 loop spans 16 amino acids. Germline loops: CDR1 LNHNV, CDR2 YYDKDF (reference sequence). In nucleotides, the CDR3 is TGTGCCACCCGGCGGGACAGCAGCTCCTATAACCCACCCCTCCACTTT. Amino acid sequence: CATRRDSSSYNPPLHF.

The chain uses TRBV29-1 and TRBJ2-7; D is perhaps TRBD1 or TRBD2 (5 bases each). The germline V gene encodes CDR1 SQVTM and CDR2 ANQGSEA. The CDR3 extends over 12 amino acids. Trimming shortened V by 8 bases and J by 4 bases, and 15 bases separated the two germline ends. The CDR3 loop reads CSSRDRGYEQYF. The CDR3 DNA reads TGCAGCAGTCGAGACAGAGGGTACGAGCAGTACTTC.

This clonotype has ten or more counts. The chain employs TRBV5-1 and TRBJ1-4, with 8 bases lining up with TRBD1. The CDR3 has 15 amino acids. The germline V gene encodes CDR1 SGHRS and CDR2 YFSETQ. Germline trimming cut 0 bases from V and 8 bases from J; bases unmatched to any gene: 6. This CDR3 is CASSLEGTGGEKLFF. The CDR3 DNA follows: TGCGCCAGCAGCTTGGAGGGGACAGGTGGAGAAAAACTGTTTTTT.

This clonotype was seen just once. The CDR3 loop reads CASSFGMLGRSGANVLTF. The CDR3 DNA sequence: TGTGCCAGCAGTTTCGGGATGTTGGGGCGCTCTGGGGCCAACGTCCTGACTTTC. The chain has TRBV12-3 or TRBV12-4 and TRBJ2-6; D is perhaps TRBD1 or TRBD2 (5 bases each). The length of the CDR3 is 18 residues. Deletions cut 3 bases from V and 0 bases from J, with 15 bases between.

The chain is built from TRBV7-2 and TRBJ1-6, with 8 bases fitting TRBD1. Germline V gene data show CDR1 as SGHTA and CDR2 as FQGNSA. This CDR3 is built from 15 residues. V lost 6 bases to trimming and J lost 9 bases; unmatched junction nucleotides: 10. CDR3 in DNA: TGTGCCAGCAGTGGTCTGACAGGGGTTGGTTCACCCCTCCACTTT. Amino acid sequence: CASSGLTGVGSPLHF.

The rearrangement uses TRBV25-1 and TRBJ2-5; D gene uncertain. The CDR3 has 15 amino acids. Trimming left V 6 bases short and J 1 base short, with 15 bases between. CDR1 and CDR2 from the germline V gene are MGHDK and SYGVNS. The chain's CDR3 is CASSLEAAVQETQYF. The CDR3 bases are TGTGCCAGCAGCTTAGAGGCGGCAGTCCAAGAGACCCAGTACTTC.

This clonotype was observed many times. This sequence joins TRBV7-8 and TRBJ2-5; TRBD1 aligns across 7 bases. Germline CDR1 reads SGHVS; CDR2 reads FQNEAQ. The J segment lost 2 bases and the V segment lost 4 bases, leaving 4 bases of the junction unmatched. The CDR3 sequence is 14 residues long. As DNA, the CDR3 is TGTGCCAGCAGCTCCCCGGGACAGCAAGAGACCCAGTACTTC. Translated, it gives CASSSPGQQETQYF. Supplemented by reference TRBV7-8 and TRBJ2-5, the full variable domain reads GAGVSQSPRYKVAKRGQDVALRCDPISGHVSLFWYQQALGQGPEFLTYFQNEAQLDKSGLPSDRFFAERPEGSVSTLKIQRTQQEDSAVYLCASSSPGQQETQYFGPGTRLLVL.

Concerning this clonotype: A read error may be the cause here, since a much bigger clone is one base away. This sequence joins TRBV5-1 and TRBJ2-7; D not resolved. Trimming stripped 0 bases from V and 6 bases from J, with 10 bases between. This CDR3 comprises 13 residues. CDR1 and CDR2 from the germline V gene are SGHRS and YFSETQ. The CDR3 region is CASSLGGVGEQYF. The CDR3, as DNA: TGCGCCAGCAGCTTGGGTGGGGTTGGCGAGCAGTACTTC.

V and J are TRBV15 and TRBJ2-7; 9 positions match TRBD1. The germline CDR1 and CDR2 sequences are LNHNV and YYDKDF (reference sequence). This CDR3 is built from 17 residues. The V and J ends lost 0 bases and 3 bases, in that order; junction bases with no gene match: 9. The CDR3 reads CATSRELIGTGNYEQYF. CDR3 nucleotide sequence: TGTGCCACCAGCAGAGAACTGATCGGGACAGGGAACTACGAGCAGTACTTC.